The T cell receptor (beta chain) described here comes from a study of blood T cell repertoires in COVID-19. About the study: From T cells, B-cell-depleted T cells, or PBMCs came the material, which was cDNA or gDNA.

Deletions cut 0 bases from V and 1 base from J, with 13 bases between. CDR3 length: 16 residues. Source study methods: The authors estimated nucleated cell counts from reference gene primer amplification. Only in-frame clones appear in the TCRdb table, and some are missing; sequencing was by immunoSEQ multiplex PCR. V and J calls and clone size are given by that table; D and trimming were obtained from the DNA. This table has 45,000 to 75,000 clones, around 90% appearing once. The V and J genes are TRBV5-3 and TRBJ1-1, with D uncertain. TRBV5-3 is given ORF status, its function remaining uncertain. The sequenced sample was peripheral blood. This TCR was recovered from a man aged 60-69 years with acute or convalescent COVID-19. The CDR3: CARSLVGGRENTEAFF. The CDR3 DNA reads TGTGCCAGAAGCTTGGTGGGAGGGAGGGAGAACACTGAAGCTTTCTTT.